A selection of T cell receptor beta chains follows, all from one sample in a study of cytomegalovirus exposure and HLA in healthy donors. Generated by immunoSEQ multiplex PCR, the TCRdb table keeps only in-frame clones and is missing some. The profile covers 200,000 or so clones, with 65% to 90% appearing a single time and around 15% taken by the ten largest. Source material: PBMCs. The receptors were gathered from a woman in her 30s in good health and CMV-seropositive. Each CDR3 is given with its conserved first and last residue. Fields, in order: V gene, J gene, CDR3 protein.

TRBV7-9,TRBJ2-1,CASSARGLSSYNEQFF
TRBV28,TRBJ1-2,CASSQITGRPGYTF
TRBV20-1,TRBJ2-7,CSASRDYEQYF
TRBV9,TRBJ1-4,CASSPWPTNEKLFF
TRBV6-1,TRBJ1-2,CASSEGMVGANYGYTF
TRBV2,TRBJ1-2,CASRTGYEGYTF
TRBV5-4,TRBJ1-2,CASRPDRALYGYTF
TRBV2,TRBJ1-2,CASSENRGSDGYTF
TRBV6-5,TRBJ1-1,CASSYVANTEAFF
TRBV7-9,TRBJ2-1,CASSLDSSFNEQFF
TRBV6-5,TRBJ1-1,CASSPQMNTEAFF
TRBV5-4,TRBJ2-3,CASSLELSDTQYF
TRBV10-3,TRBJ1-2,CAISEPSQDGYTF
TRBV30,TRBJ1-2,CAWSRDSNYGYTF
TRBV4-1,TRBJ1-1,CASSQVGDTEAFF
TRBV15,TRBJ2-7,CATSRKPTGRLSGGLYEQYF
TRBV28,TRBJ2-7,CASNPPTGAYEQYF
TRBV11-2,TRBJ2-1,CASSQERGNEQFF
TRBV7-2,TRBJ2-7,CASSFGAGGWEQYF
TRBV9,TRBJ2-1,CASSGTGTNEQFF
TRBV2,TRBJ2-6,CASSPSAGGGANVLTF
TRBV6-1,TRBJ2-3,CASSERMSGWDTQYF
TRBV5-1,TRBJ2-7,CASSRSRDRVFHEQYF
TRBV28,TRBJ1-2,CASSLASGYGYTF
TRBV9,TRBJ1-2,CASSVEREIYGYTF
TRBV7-8,TRBJ2-2,CASSLDLAVAGRGAGELFF
TRBV9,TRBJ1-1,CASSGQTGNTEAFF
TRBV5-1,TRBJ2-3,CASGTYSTDTQYF
TRBV14,TRBJ2-1,CASSQVSPGRAYTLYNEQFF
TRBV4-2,TRBJ1-2,CASSQATGGYGYTF
TRBV29-1,TRBJ2-1,CSVRVRSYNEQFF
TRBV10-3,TRBJ1-1,CAIKYGNGNTEAFF
TRBV7-9,TRBJ1-1,CASSQEASSTEAFF
TRBV6-6,TRBJ1-1,CASRSGQLNTEAFF
TRBV28,TRBJ2-7,CASSLWEPDEQYF
TRBV19,TRBJ2-7,CASSSAQGLYEQYF
TRBV6-5,TRBJ1-2,CAAHPDRGTIDGYTF
TRBV18,TRBJ2-1,CASSPPGARLYNEQFF
TRBV6-1,TRBJ1-2,CASSEYGTGGLWGYTF
TRBV19,TRBJ1-1,CASSKQGGTEAFF
TRBV27,TRBJ2-1,CASSAGQGRVHNEQFF
TRBV4-2,TRBJ2-3,CASSQEGPGLTRYTQYF
TRBV20-1,TRBJ2-7,CSYLNGYEQYF
TRBV14,TRBJ2-1,CASSLLGLAGANEQFF
TRBV4-1,TRBJ2-6,CASSQESGFLRAGANVLTF
TRBV4-1,TRBJ1-2,CASSQELLGQGGYGYTF
TRBV27,TRBJ2-7,CASRGQGTTYEQYF